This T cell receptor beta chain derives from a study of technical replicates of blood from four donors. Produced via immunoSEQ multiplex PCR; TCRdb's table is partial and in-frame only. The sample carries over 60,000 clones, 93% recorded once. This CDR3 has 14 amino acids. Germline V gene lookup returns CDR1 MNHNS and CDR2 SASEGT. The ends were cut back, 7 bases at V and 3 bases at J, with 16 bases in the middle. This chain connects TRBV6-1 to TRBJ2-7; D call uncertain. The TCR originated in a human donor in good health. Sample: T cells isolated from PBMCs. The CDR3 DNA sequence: TGTGCCAGCAAGGTTCACAGCCATCACTACGAGCAGTACTTC. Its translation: CASKVHSHHYEQYF.